These 20 T cell receptor beta chains share one sample of origin, sequenced in a study of T cells in narcolepsy (dated by TCRdb to 2017 to 2018). Library creation used the immunoSEQ multiplex PCR assay. TCRdb took this table from immuneACCESS and kept in-frame rearrangements with V and J called. Such tables lack part of the clones; where checked against another copy, unresolved V genes explain under half of the gap, and the rest is unexplained. The sample includes tens of thousands of clones, with around 88% observed a single time. Clones ranked in the top ten supply less than 1.5% of the sample. Sequencing was performed on CD45RA- memory CD4+ T cells from PBMCs. Explained via the paper, the cell subset or site label denotes: memory T cells sorted ex vivo from peripheral blood. The receptors shown here come from a human donor with narcolepsy.

The chain joins TRBV19 to TRBJ2-1; 8 bases line up with TRBD2. Germline V gene lookup returns CDR1 LNHDA and CDR2 SQIVND (reference sequence). J gave up 0 bases and V 2 bases, and 0 bases lay outside the gene matches. The CDR3 totals 15 residues. The CDR3 loop reads CASSISGSSYNEQFF. The CDR3 coding sequence is TGTGCCAGTAGTATAAGCGGGAGCTCCTACAATGAGCAGTTCTTC.

The genes are TRBV19 and TRBJ1-2, with 8 bases matching TRBD1. The CDR3 length is 13 residues. V lost 7 bases to trimming and J lost 2 bases; unmatched junction nucleotides: 3. Germline-derived CDR1 and CDR2 are LNHDA and SQIVND (reference sequence). DNA of the CDR3: TGTGCCAGTAAAAACAGGGGGAACTATGGCTACACCTTC. Protein product: CASKNRGNYGYTF.

This chain links TRBV6-1 with TRBJ1-3; a weak D match, TRBD1 (5 bases). Trimming removed 6 bases at V and 3 bases at J, with 15 bases between. Germline V lookup: CDR1 MNHNS, CDR2 SASEGT. The CDR3 extends over 15 amino acids. The DNA for the CDR3 is TGTGCCAGCAGCTACGACATAAGGGGTGGAAACACCATATATTTT. Translated: CASSYDIRGGNTIYF.

The chain carries TRBV6-6 and TRBJ1-1; D unclear. The CDR3 has 14 residues. CDR1 and CDR2 (germline): MNHNY, SVGAGI (reference sequence). V lost 0 bases to trimming and J lost 0 bases, with 5 bases between them. The CDR3 DNA is TGTGCCAGCAGTTACTCAGGGATGAACACTGAAGCTTTCTTT. Encoded protein: CASSYSGMNTEAFF.

The rearrangement joins TRBV5-1 to TRBJ1-1; D is perhaps TRBD1 (5 bases). Germline values: CDR1 SGHRS, CDR2 YFSETQ. The CDR3 spans 14 residues. Deletions cut 4 bases from V and 1 base from J, with 11 bases between. This CDR3 reads CASSPGPGNTEAFF. CDR3 DNA sequence: TGCGCCAGCAGCCCAGGGCCGGGGAACACTGAAGCTTTCTTT.

The V and J genes are TRBV7-9 and TRBJ2-3; D ambiguous. Trimming left V 2 bases short and J 0 bases short, with 9 bases between. CDR1 and CDR2 (germline): SEHNR, FQNEAQ (reference sequence). The CDR3 sequence is 15 residues long. CDR3 loop: CASSLLSDSTDTQYF. DNA for the CDR3: TGTGCCAGCAGCTTACTATCTGACAGCACAGATACGCAGTATTTT.

The CDR3 DNA is TGTGCCAGCAGCCCATCTGGGGGCAAGGGTGAAAAACTGTTTTTT. This codes for CASSPSGGKGEKLFF. The chain employs TRBV6-1 and TRBJ1-4, with TRBD1 as a possible D gene (6 bases). CDR3 length: 15 amino acids. Looked up from germline, CDR1 is MNHNS and CDR2 is SASEGT. Trimming took 6 bases from V and 7 from J, leaving 18 bases between them.

This chain links TRBV5-1 with TRBJ2-5, with a possible D match to TRBD2 (6 bases). Trimming pared 6 bases from V and 5 bases from J, leaving 14 bases between. Germline V gene lookup returns CDR1 SGHRS and CDR2 YFSETQ. The CDR3 loop spans 13 amino acids. The CDR3 coding sequence is TGCGCCAGCAATTCGGGACGGGGGGAGACCCAGTACTTC. Amino acid sequence: CASNSGRGETQYF.

The chain recombines TRBV29-1 with TRBJ2-7, with 7 bases lining up with TRBD1. V shed 6 bases, J shed 5 bases, and the junction held 7 bases outside the gene matches. Germline V gene lookup returns CDR1 SQVTM and CDR2 ANQGSEA. The length of the CDR3 is 12 residues. The CDR3 here is CSVTQGSHEQYF. The CDR3 DNA reads TGCAGCGTGACACAGGGGAGCCACGAGCAGTACTTC.

V and J are TRBV10-2 and TRBJ1-2; 9 nucleotides agree with TRBD1. The CDR3 has 16 residues. Germline CDR1 reads WSHSY; CDR2 reads SAAADI. V lost 3 bases, J lost 2 bases, and 7 bases stayed unmatched. The CDR3 reads CASSDEQGARNYGYTF. CDR3 in DNA: TGCGCCAGCAGTGACGAACAGGGGGCCCGCAACTATGGCTACACCTTC.

The chain recombines TRBV5-1 with TRBJ2-2; 11 bases match TRBD1. The CDR3 covers 20 residues. Germline loops: CDR1 SGHRS, CDR2 YFSETQ. J gave up 0 bases and V 4 bases, and 14 bases lay outside the gene matches. The CDR3 reads CASSPYLPGQGGSNTGELFF. CDR3 bases: TGCGCCAGCAGCCCTTACCTTCCGGGACAGGGGGGCTCGAACACCGGGGAGCTGTTTTTT.

The rearrangement uses TRBV5-1 and TRBJ2-3; D possibly corresponds to TRBD2 (5 bases). Germline CDR1 and CDR2: SGHRS and YFSETQ. The CDR3 extends over 14 amino acids. V was clipped by 9 bases and J by 0 bases, with 14 bases between them. The CDR3 nucleotides read TGCGCCACAGCGGATTACTCTAGCACAGATACGCAGTATTTT. Amino acids: CATADYSSTDTQYF. Filled out from reference TRBV5-1 and TRBJ2-3, the complete variable domain reads KAGVTQTPRYLIKTRGQQVTLSCSPISGHRSVSWYQQTPGQGLQFLFEYFSETQRNKGNFPGRFSGRQFSNSRSEMNVSTLELGDSALYLCATADYSSTDTQYFGPGTRLTVL.

The chain carries TRBV18 and TRBJ1-1, with unresolved D. The CDR3 loop spans 14 amino acids. The V and J ends lost 3 bases and 7 bases respectively, with 15 bases between them. The germline V gene encodes CDR1 KGHSH and CDR2 LQKENI. CDR3 in amino acids: CASSPYRSVHEAFF. Here the CDR3 DNA reads TGTGCCAGCTCACCGTATCGGAGCGTCCATGAAGCTTTCTTT.

The chain employs TRBV6-5 and TRBJ1-6; D is unclear. The germline V gene encodes CDR1 MNHEY and CDR2 SVGAGI. This CDR3 is built from 16 residues. Trimming stripped 0 bases from V and 2 bases from J, with 8 bases between. In DNA form, the CDR3 reads TGTGCCAGCAGTTACTCGCCGGACCCCTATAATTCACCCCTCCACTTT. Translation: CASSYSPDPYNSPLHF.

The chain couples TRBV5-8 to TRBJ2-3, with TRBD2 matching 13 bases. The trim removed 4 bases at V and 6 bases at J, leaving 5 bases unmatched. This CDR3 contains 15 residues. Germline loops: CDR1 SGHTS, CDR2 YDEGEE. The CDR3 bases are TGTGCCAGCAGCCCGGGGACTAGCGGGACCGATACGCAGTATTTT. Translation: CASSPGTSGTDTQYF.

This sequence joins TRBV7-2 and TRBJ2-3; no definite D call. The CDR3 totals 11 residues. In germline, CDR1 is SGHTA, CDR2 FQGNSA. V dropped 2 bases and J dropped 5 bases, with 2 bases sitting between them. CDR3 coding DNA: TGTGCCAGCAGCTTAATAGATACGCAGTATTTT. It specifies CASSLIDTQYF.

This chain connects TRBV5-1 to TRBJ2-7, with D tentatively TRBD2 (7 bases). Germline V gene data show CDR1 as SGHRS and CDR2 as YFSETQ. Trimming pared 3 bases from V and 4 bases from J, leaving 20 bases between. This CDR3 region has 16 residues. In DNA, the CDR3 is TGCGCCAGCAGCTCGGTGGGGGCGGGGGAATTGTACGAGCAGTACTTC. This codes for CASSSVGAGELYEQYF.

The chain is built from TRBV7-2 and TRBJ2-1, with D possibly TRBD2 on 5 matching bases. Germline CDR1 and CDR2: SGHTA and FQGNSA. The CDR3 consists of 14 residues. V lost 0 bases, J lost 6 bases, and 9 bases lay in between. This CDR3 is CASSLAGAANEQFF. The CDR3 DNA is TGTGCCAGCAGCTTAGCGGGAGCGGCCAATGAGCAGTTCTTC.

The rearrangement links TRBV5-1 to TRBJ2-7, with TRBD1 identical over 7 bases. The V and J ends lost 2 bases and 5 bases, in that order; junction bases with no gene match: 28. Germline-derived CDR1 and CDR2 are SGHRS and YFSETQ. The CDR3 is 21 residues long. The CDR3 sequence: CASSFPQGHSVGNPNWDEQYF. As DNA, the CDR3 is TGCGCCAGCAGCTTCCCACAGGGGCACTCTGTGGGAAACCCGAATTGGGACGAGCAGTACTTC. The variable domain in full, with the rest retrieved from reference TRBV5-1 and TRBJ2-7, is KAGVTQTPRYLIKTRGQQVTLSCSPISGHRSVSWYQQTPGQGLQFLFEYFSETQRNKGNFPGRFSGRQFSNSRSEMNVSTLELGDSALYLCASSFPQGHSVGNPNWDEQYFGPGTRLTVT.

The chain has TRBV13 and TRBJ2-3; D possibly corresponds to TRBD2 (5 bases). The CDR3 sequence is 14 residues long. Germline V lookup: CDR1 PRHDT, CDR2 FYEKMQ (reference sequence). V gave up 2 bases and J gave up 6 bases, with 12 bases separating them. The CDR3 spells CASSLSGDSDTQYF. The CDR3 DNA is TGTGCCAGCAGCTTATCCGGGGATTCGGATACGCAGTATTTT.